The next 16 T cell receptor delta chains were all read from a single sample in a study of γδ T cells in repeated Plasmodium falciparum infection. Vgamma9/Vdelta2+ and Vdelta2-negative gammadelta T cells were flow-sorted from PBMC for bulk sequencing. TCRdb reanalysed the multiplex PCR reads via CATT. Of around 57,000 delta-chain clones listed, approximately 1.5% were seen once; the top ten hold approximately 15%. The source material was gamma-delta T cells from blood. Receptor source: a pool of human donors (malaria-infected and uninfected, not separated).

This clone has more than one count but fewer than ten. The protein given by TCRdb reflects a much larger clone and differs at residue 15 from this DNA's translation, likely from a read error; the protein shown is the DNA's translation. The rearrangement joins TRDV1 to TRDJ1; TRDD3 aligns across 10 bases. The CDR3 spans 24 residues. Trimming took 2 bases from V and 1 from J; bases not matched to a gene: 28. Germline V gene data show CDR1 as TSWWSYY and CDR2 as QGS. As DNA, the CDR3 is TGTGCTCTTGGGGAATTAGCCTCCGATACTGGGGGATGCCGGACTAGGAGAGGCACCGATAAACTCATCTTT. It translates to CALGELASDTGGCRTRRGTDKLIF.

The sample holds a few counts of this clone. The protein given by TCRdb reflects a much larger clone and differs at residue 16 from this DNA's translation, likely from a read error; the protein shown is the DNA's translation. V and J are TRDV1 and TRDJ1, with a tentative D call TRDD2 (8 bases). V was trimmed by 4 bases and J by 13 bases, leaving 34 bases between them. CDR1 and CDR2 from the germline V gene are TSWWSYY and QGS. This CDR3 region has 18 residues. The CDR3 protein is CALGGLPTFNLGVFGPIF. The CDR3 DNA reads as TGTGCTCTTGGGGGACTTCCTACATTCAATCTGGGGGTTTTTGGCCCCATCTTT.

There are a few counts of this clone. This may come from a read error, since a much larger clone is one base off. CDR3 sequence reads: CALGERSPGIRGSGRLTAQLFF. CDR3 in DNA: TGTGCTCTTGGGGAAAGGTCTCCCGGGATACGCGGCTCGGGCCGTTTGACAGCGCAACTCTTCTTT. The chain links TRDV1 to TRDJ2; 8 bases match TRDD3. Germline matching of the DNA provided the J gene here, since TCRdb leaves it blank. CDR1 and CDR2 (germline): TSWWSYY, QGS. CDR3 length equals 22 residues.

To note about this clone: TCRdb records a much larger clone's protein for this DNA, with a difference at residue 13 that likely arises from a read error; the protein given is the translation of the DNA. The chain joins TRDV1 to TRDJ1; weak D call: TRDD2 (8 bases). No J gene was available from TCRdb, and it was assigned here by a germline match of the DNA. Germline lookup yields CDR1 TSWWSYY and CDR2 QGS. The CDR3 is 23 residues long. The ends were cut back, 2 bases at V and 0 bases at J, with 34 bases in the middle. The CDR3 loop reads CALGESYFLHFRRGIGYTDKLIF. The CDR3, as DNA: TGTGCTCTTGGGGAATCTTACTTCCTACACTTCAGGCGGGGGATCGGGTACACCGATAAACTCATCTTT.

This clone was detected only a few times. TCRdb lists the protein of a much larger clone for this DNA, which differs at residue 15, so this is likely a read error; the protein given here is translated from the DNA itself. The V and J genes are TRDV1 and TRDJ1; 8 bases fit TRDD3. CDR3 length equals 24 residues. CDR1 TSWWSYY and CDR2 QGS come from the germline V gene. Losses at the gene ends were 2 bases for V and 4 bases for J; bases not matched to a gene: 33. Here the CDR3 reads CALGELKSPPWGGGFALLGDKLIF. CDR3 nucleotides: TGTGCTCTTGGGGAATTAAAAAGTCCTCCCTGGGGTGGGGGATTCGCCTTGTTGGGCGATAAACTCATCTTT.

This clone has a count of ten or more. A far larger clone is off by one base, so a read error is likely. Other DNA sequences in the same sample also yield this CDR3. The gene calls are TRDV1 and TRDJ1; 8 bases fit TRDD3. The V and J ends lost 0 bases and 0 bases, in that order; junction bases with no gene match: 30. This CDR3 is 25 amino acids long. Germline CDR1 is TSWWSYY and CDR2 is QGS. CDR3 in DNA: TGTGCTCTTGGGGAACTAGGACCCCCCTTAGGGCCTCTCGACTGGGGGGAATTGTACACCGATAAACTCATCTTT. This translates into CALGELGPPLGPLDWGELYTDKLIF.

As regards this clone: The translation of this DNA and the TCRdb protein of a much larger clone differ at residue 7, probably owing to a read error; the protein shown here is translated from the DNA. V is TRDV2 and J is TRDJ1; 13 positions match TRDD3. TCRdb records no J gene; here it was assigned by comparing the DNA to germline. Germline assignment: CDR1 GEAIGNYY and CDR2 EKD. V shed 2 bases, J shed 0 bases, and the junction held 17 bases outside the gene matches. The CDR3 has 21 amino acids. The CDR3, as DNA: TGTGCCTGTGACATCAAGGACTGGGGGATACGCCCCTCCGTTTACACCGATAAACTCATCTTT. Protein product: CACDIKDWGIRPSVYTDKLIF.

In its sample, this clone was seen a few times. Only one base separates this from a far larger clonotype, so it likely reflects a read error. The identical CDR3 is also encoded by other nucleotide sequences in the sample. This sequence joins TRAV38-2/DV8 and TRDJ1, with D perhaps TRDD2 (5 bases). The J gene is not listed in TCRdb, so it was assigned here from a DNA match to germline. The germline V gene encodes CDR1 TSESDYY and CDR2 QEAYKQQN. The CDR3 is 25 residues long. The CDR3 nucleotides read TGCGCTTATAGGAGCGCGTTCCACGTGAGCTCTTCCCCACCGTACTCTGAGTTCCCTCCGCATAAACTCATCTTT. Its protein is CAYRSAFHVSSSPPYSEFPPHKLIF.

As regards this clone: The TCRdb record carries a much larger clone's protein, which differs from this DNA's translation at residue 16; a read error is the likely cause, and the protein listed here is the DNA translation. The chain joins TRDV1 to TRDJ1; D assignment may be TRDD2 or TRDD3 (6 bases each). Since TCRdb gives no J gene, matching the DNA to germline was used here to assign it. Germline loops: CDR1 TSWWSYY, CDR2 QGS. The CDR3 consists of 23 residues. Trimming left V 5 bases short and J 0 bases short, with 37 bases between. The CDR3 DNA sequence: TGTGCTCTTGGGTCCTGTGCTCCTACTCCTTGGGATTGGGGGCCACTCTACACCGATAAACTCATCTTT. Amino acids: CALGSCAPTPWDWGPLYTDKLIF.

As regards this clone: It differs at one base from a far larger clone, so likely a read error. At the DNA level, this CDR3 is encoded by other sequences in the same sample as well. For the V gene the call is TRDV1; the J gene has no call; no DNA check was done on the table's D call, TRDD3. From germline, CDR1 is TSWWSYY and CDR2 QGS. This CDR3 comprises 20 residues. CDR3 sequence reads: CALGELGLFTGGYDTDKLIF. The CDR3 DNA follows: TGTGCTCTTGGGGAACTAGGTCTCTTTACTGGGGGATACGACACCGATAAACTCATCTTC.

This clone was detected ten times or more. This likely traces to a read error, being one base from a far larger clone. Additional DNA sequences in this sample encode the identical CDR3. CDR3 DNA sequence: TGTGCCCTTGGGGAATACGTAGCTTCGGCCCCGTACACCGATAAACTCATCTTT. Translation gives CALGEYVASAPYTDKLIF. The J gene is TRDJ1, the V gene TRDV1; the D gene is possibly TRDD3 (5 bases). Germline loops: CDR1 TSWWSYY, CDR2 QGS. CDR3 length equals 18 residues.

This clone has more than one count but fewer than ten. The mismatch at residue 13 between this DNA's translation and the TCRdb protein of a much larger clone likely reflects a read error; the protein shown is translated from the DNA. The chain has TRDV1 and TRDJ1; D is ambiguous. Germline V gene lookup returns CDR1 TSWWSYY and CDR2 QGS. The CDR3 spans 17 residues. CDR3 sequence reads: CALGERKGAQYTNKLIF. CDR3 coding DNA: TGTGCTCTTGGGGAACGCAAGGGAGCCCAGTACACCAATAAACTCATCTTT.

This clone qualifies as medium-sized (0.01 to 0.1%). The gene calls are TRDV2 and TRDJ1; 13 bases are shared with TRDD3. Trimming cost V 3 bases and J 2 bases; bases outside gene matches: 8. Germline lookup yields CDR1 GEAIGNYY and CDR2 EKD. CDR3 length equals 17 residues. CDR3 bases: TGTGCCTGTGACCCCTTACTGGGGGATACGCGTACCGATAAACTCATCTTT. As protein: CACDPLLGDTRTDKLIF.

This clone appeared a few times. It is likely a read error: a sequence one base away is far more abundant. The identical CDR3 is also encoded by other nucleotide sequences in the sample. The chain carries TRDV3 and TRDJ1; either TRDD2 or TRDD3 may fit D (9 bases each). This CDR3 spans 19 amino acids. The germline gives CDR1 TVYSNPD, CDR2 GDNSRS (reference sequence). V shed 2 bases and J shed 1 base, with 29 bases lying between them. This CDR3 reads CAFGTFLRGYAGSTDKLIF. The CDR3 DNA sequence: TGTGCCTTTGGTACCTTCCTACGGGGATACGCCGGTTCCACCGATAAACTCATCTTT.

This clone appeared many times. This DNA's translation and the protein TCRdb lists, from a much larger clone, do not match at residue 5, likely due to a read error; the protein shown is translated from the DNA. This chain links TRDV1 with TRDJ1; no reliable D call. Between the trimmed V and J ends, which lost 4 bases and 5 bases, there was a span of 11 bases. The CDR3 has 13 residues. CDR1 is TSWWSYY, CDR2 QGS, per germline. The CDR3 DNA reads as TGTGCTCTTGGGGGACTATTCGTGGATAAACTCATCTTT. It codes for CALGGLFVDKLIF.

At least ten counts were recorded for this clone. This DNA translates differently at residue 16 from the TCRdb protein, which is that of a much larger clone; a read error is likely, and the protein shown is the DNA's own translation. The chain links TRDV1 to TRDJ1, with 8 bases fitting TRDD3. The CDR3 has 21 amino acids. Germline V CDR1 and CDR2: TSWWSYY, QGS. The trim removed 2 bases at V and 5 bases at J, leaving 25 bases unmatched. The CDR3 region is CALGEGSRFPYLLGATDKLIF. The CDR3 region has the DNA TGTGCTCTTGGGGAAGGATCTAGATTTCCCTATTTACTGGGGGCCACTGATAAACTCATCTTT.